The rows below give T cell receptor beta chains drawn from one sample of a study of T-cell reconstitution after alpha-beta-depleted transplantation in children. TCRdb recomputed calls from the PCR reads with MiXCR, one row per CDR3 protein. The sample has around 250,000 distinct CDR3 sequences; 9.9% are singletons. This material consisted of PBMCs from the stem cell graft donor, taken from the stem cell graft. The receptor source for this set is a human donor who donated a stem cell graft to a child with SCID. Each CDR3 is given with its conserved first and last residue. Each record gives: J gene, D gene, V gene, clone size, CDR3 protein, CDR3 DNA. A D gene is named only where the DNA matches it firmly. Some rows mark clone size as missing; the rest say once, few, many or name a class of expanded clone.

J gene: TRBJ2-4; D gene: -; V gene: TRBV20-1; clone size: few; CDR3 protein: CSAREGTAKNIQYF; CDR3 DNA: TGCAGTGCTAGAGAGGGGACAGCCAAAAACATTCAGTACTTC
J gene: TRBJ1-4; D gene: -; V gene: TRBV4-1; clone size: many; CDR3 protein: CASSQVATNEKLFF; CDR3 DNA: TGCGCCAGCAGCCAAGTCGCAACTAATGAAAAACTGTTTTTT
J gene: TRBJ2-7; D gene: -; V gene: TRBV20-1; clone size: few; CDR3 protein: CSARDPSGNSPYEQYF; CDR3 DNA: TGCAGTGCTAGAGATCCCTCCGGGAATAGTCCCTACGAGCAGTACTTC
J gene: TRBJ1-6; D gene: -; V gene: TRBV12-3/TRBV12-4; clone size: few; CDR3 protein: CASSLWQGSSPLHF; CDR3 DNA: TGTGCCAGCAGTTTATGGCAGGGAAGTTCACCCCTCCACTTT
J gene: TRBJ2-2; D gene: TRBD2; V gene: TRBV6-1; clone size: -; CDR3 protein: CASSEDARGVVTGELFF; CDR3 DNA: TGTGCCAGCAGTGAAGATGCCCGGGGGGTGGTCACCGGGGAGCTGTTTTTT
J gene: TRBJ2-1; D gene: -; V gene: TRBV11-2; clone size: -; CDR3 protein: CASSLGELGVTYNEQFF; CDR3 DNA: TGTGCCAGCAGCTTAGGGGAACTCGGGGTAACCTACAATGAGCAGTTCTTC
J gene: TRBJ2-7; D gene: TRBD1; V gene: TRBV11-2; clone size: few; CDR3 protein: CASSLWDSTYEQYF; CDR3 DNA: TGTGCCAGCAGCCTCTGGGACAGCACCTACGAGCAGTACTTC
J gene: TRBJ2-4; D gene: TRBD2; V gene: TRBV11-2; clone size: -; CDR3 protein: CASSLSGGGADIQYF; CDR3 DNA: TGTGCCAGCAGCTTATCGGGGGGGGGCGCGGACATTCAGTACTTC
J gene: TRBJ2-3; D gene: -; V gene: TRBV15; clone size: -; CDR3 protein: CATSPLQVADTQYF; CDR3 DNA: TGTGCCACCAGCCCCCTCCAGGTTGCAGATACGCAGTATTTT
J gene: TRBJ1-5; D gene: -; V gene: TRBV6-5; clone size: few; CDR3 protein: CASTAGQHNQPQHF; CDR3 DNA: TGTGCCAGCACCGCGGGGCAGCACAATCAGCCCCAGCATTTT
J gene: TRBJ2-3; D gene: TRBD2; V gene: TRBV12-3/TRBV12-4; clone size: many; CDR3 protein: CASSATSAGTDTQYF; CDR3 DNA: TGTGCCAGCAGTGCCACTAGCGCCGGCACAGATACGCAGTATTTT
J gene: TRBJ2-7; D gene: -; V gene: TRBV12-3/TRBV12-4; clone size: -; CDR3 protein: CASSFSVAVREQYF; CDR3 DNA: TGTGCCAGCAGTTTCTCGGTAGCCGTCCGCGAGCAGTACTTC
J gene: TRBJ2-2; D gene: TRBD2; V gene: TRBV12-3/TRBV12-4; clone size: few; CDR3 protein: CASSPGLAGATGELFF; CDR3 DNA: TGTGCCAGCAGCCCGGGACTAGCGGGGGCAACCGGGGAGCTGTTTTTT
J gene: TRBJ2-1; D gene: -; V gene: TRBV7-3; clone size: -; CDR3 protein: CASSRLGTHLNNEQFF; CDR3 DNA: TGTGCCAGCAGCCGTTTGGGGACACATCTTAACAATGAGCAGTTCTTC
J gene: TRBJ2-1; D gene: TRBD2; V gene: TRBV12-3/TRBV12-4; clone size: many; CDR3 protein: CASSLARGGTIPYNEQFF; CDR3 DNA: TGTGCCAGCAGTTTAGCGCGGGGGGGGACCATACCCTACAATGAGCAGTTCTTC
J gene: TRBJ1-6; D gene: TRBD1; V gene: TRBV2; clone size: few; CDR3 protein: CASSDTGGVQHLHF; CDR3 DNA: TGTGCCAGCAGTGACACAGGGGGAGTCCAACATCTCCACTTT
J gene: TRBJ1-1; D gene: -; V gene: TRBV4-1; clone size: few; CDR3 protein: CASSTGNGNTEAFF; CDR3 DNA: TGCGCCAGCAGCACGGGGAATGGGAACACTGAAGCTTTCTTT
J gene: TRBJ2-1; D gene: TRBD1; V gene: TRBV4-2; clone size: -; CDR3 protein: CASSQARDRAYGNEQFF; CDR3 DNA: TGTGCCAGCAGCCAAGCCCGAGACAGGGCCTATGGGAATGAGCAGTTCTTC
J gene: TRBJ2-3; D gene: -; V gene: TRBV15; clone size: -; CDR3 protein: CATSRDTPGGGALDTQYF; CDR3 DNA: TGTGCCACCAGCAGAGATACCCCTGGGGGGGGGGCGTTAGATACGCAGTATTTT
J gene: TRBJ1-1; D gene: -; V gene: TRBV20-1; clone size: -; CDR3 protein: CSASWGPGTEAFF; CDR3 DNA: TGCAGTGCTAGTTGGGGGCCGGGGACTGAAGCTTTCTTT
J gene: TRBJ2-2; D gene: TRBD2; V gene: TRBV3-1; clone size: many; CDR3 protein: CASSQGGARLAGGYTGELFF; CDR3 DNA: TGTGCCAGCAGCCAAGGAGGGGCCCGGCTAGCGGGGGGATACACCGGGGAGCTGTTTTTT
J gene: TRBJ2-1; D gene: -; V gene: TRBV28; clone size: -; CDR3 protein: CASSADSKNEQFF; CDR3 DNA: TGTGCCAGCAGTGCTGACAGTAAGAATGAGCAGTTCTTC
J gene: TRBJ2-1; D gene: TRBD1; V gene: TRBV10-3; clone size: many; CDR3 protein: CAISAPGQGKREQFF; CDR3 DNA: TGTGCCATCTCAGCTCCGGGACAGGGAAAGCGGGAGCAGTTCTTC
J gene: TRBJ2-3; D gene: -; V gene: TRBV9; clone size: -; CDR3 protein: CASSVDLATWMSDTQYF; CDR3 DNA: TGTGCCAGCAGCGTAGATTTGGCTACTTGGATGTCAGATACGCAGTATTTT
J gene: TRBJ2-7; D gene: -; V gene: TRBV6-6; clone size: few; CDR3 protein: CASSVGDAYEQYF; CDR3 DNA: TGTGCCAGCAGTGTTGGAGATGCCTACGAGCAGTACTTC
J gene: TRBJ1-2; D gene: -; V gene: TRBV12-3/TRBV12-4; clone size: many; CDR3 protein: CASTSNTGIYGYTF; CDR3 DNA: TGTGCCAGCACTAGTAATACGGGGATCTATGGCTACACCTTC
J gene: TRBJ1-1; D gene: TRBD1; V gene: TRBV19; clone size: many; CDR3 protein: CASTMGTGVTEAFF; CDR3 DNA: TGTGCCAGTACCATGGGGACAGGGGTTACTGAAGCTTTCTTT
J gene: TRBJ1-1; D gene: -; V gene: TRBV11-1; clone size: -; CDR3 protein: CASKIGPMANTEAFF; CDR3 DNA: TGTGCCAGCAAGATCGGACCCATGGCGAACACTGAAGCTTTCTTT
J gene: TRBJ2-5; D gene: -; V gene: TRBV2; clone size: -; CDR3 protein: CASTGQGETQYF; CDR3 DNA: TGTGCCAGCACTGGCCAGGGGGAGACCCAGTACTTC
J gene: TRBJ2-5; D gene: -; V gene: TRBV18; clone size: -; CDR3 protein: CASSVQGEYQETQYF; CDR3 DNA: TGTGCCAGCTCAGTCCAGGGAGAGTACCAAGAGACCCAGTACTTC
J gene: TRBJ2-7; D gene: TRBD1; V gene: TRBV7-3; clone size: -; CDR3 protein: CASSSAGGAGEQYF; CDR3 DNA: TGTGCCAGCAGCTCCGCAGGGGGCGCGGGTGAGCAGTACTTC
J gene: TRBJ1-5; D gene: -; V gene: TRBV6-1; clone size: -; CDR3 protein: CASTFFPQERVQPQHF; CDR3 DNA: TGTGCCAGCACCTTCTTCCCGCAGGAGCGAGTTCAGCCCCAGCATTTT